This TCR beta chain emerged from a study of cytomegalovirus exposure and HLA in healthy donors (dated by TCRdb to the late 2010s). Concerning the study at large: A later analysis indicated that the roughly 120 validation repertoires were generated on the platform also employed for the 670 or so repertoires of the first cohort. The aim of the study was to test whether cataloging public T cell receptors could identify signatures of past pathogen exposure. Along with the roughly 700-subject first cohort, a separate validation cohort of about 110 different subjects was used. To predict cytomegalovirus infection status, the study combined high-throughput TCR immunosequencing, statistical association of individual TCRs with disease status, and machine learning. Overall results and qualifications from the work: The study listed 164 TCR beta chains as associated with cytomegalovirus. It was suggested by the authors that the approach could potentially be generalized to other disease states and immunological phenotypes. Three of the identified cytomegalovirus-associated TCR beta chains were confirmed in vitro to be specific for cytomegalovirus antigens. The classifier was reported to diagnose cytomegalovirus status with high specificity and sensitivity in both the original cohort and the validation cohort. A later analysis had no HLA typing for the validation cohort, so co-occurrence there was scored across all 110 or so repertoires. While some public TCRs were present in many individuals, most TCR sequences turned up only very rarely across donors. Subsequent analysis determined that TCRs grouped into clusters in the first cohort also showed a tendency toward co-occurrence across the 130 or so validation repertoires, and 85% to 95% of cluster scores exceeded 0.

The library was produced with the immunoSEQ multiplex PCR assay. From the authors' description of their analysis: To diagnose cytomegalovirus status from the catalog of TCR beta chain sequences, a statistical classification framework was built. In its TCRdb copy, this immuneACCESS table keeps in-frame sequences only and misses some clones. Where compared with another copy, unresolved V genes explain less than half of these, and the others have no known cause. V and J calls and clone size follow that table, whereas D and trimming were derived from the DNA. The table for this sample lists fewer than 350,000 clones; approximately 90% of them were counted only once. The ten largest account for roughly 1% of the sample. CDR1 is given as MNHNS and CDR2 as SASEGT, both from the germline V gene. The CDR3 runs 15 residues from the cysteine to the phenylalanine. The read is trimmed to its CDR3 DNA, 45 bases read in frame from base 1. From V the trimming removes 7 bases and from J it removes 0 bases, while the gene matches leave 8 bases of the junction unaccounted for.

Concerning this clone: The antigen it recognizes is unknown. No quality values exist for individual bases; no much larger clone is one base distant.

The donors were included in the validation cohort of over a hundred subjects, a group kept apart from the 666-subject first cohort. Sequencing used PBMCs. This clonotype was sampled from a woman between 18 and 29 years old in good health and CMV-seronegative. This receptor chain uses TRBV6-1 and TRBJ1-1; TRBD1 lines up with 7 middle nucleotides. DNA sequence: TGTGCCAGCACCCGGACAGGCCCTATGAACACTGAAGCTTTCTTT. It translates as CASTRTGPMNTEAFF.